This is a list of T cell receptor beta chains from one sample in a study of blood T cell repertoires in COVID-19. TCRdb's table, derived via immunoSEQ multiplex PCR, lists solely in-frame clones and lacks some. The data show 40,000 to 50,000 clones, approximately 80% seen once. Sequencing used peripheral blood. The source is a man between 65 and 85 years old with active or convalescent COVID-19. Each CDR3 is given with its conserved first and last residue. A D gene is named only where the DNA matches it firmly.

V gene	D gene	J gene	CDR3 protein
TRBV6-5	.	TRBJ1-2	CASRETASANYGYTF
TRBV5-1	TRBD2	TRBJ2-5	CASSPGTSGGPKYQETQYF
TRBV6-1	TRBD2	TRBJ2-1	CASSKGWTSGGGEQFF
TRBV9	.	TRBJ2-5	CASSHWSEETQYF
TRBV5-1	.	TRBJ2-3	CASSLAHFNTDTQYF
TRBV2	TRBD2	TRBJ2-2	CASRPPTSGYTGELFF
TRBV19	.	TRBJ1-5	CASSKANQGAGDQPQHF
TRBV2	.	TRBJ1-6	CASSGGKLLGWALHF
TRBV18	.	TRBJ1-2	CASSPPGTRDFYGYTF
TRBV9	.	TRBJ1-4	CASGPNSATNEKLFF
TRBV30	.	TRBJ1-2	CAWSRQDYGYTF
TRBV28	TRBD1	TRBJ2-7	CASSKQGGEQYF
TRBV6-5	TRBD1	TRBJ2-7	CASSRTGTGGEQYF
TRBV7-8	.	TRBJ2-1	CASSLAQVNEQFF
TRBV29-1	TRBD1	TRBJ2-5	CSGAQGVGETQYF
TRBV15	.	TRBJ2-3	CATSRVGRQETTDTQYF
TRBV6-1	.	TRBJ1-6	CASSALAELIGSPLHF
TRBV7-2	.	TRBJ1-4	CASSLNRDEKLFF
TRBV6-5	.	TRBJ1-2	CASSYAGGLNYGYTF
TRBV30	.	TRBJ1-4	CAWSLDGGNEKLFF
TRBV7-2	TRBD1	TRBJ1-4	CASSPQGGPNEKLFF
TRBV28	.	TRBJ1-1	CASSPGGRMNTEAFF
TRBV10-3	TRBD1	TRBJ1-6	CAISRDRGYSPLHF
TRBV11-3	TRBD1	TRBJ2-5	CASSDRGGKTQYF